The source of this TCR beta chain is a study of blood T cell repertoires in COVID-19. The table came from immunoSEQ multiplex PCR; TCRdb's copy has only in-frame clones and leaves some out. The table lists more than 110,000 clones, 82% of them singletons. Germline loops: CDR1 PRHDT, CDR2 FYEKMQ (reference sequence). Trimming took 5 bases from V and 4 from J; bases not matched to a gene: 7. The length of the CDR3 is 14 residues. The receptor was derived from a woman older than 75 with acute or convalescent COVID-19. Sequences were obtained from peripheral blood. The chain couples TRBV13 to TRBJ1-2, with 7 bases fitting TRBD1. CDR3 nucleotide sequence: TGTGCCAGCAGCCTCGTCGACAGGGCCTATGGCTACACCTTC. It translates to CASSLVDRAYGYTF.